This entry lists 15 T cell receptor beta chains sequenced from one sample in a study of cytotoxic CD8 clonotypes in ibrutinib-treated CLL. Data came from immunoSEQ multiplex PCR; TCRdb stores just in-frame clones and leaves some out. This table has 43,000 or so clones, 60% to 70% appearing once. The specimen comprised PBMCs, sampled after 24 months of ibrutinib treatment. The receptors were gathered from a human donor with chronic lymphocytic leukemia.

This chain uses TRBV6-4 with TRBJ2-1; D is ambiguous. Trimming removed 4 bases from V and 9 bases from J, with 7 bases in between. CDR1 is MRHNA and CDR2 is SNTAGT in the germline V gene. The CDR3 is 11 amino acids. Here the CDR3 reads CASSGNGEQFF. The CDR3 bases are TGTGCCAGCAGTGGGAACGGTGAGCAGTTCTTC.

The genes are TRBV19 and TRBJ2-6; perhaps D is TRBD1 or TRBD2 (5 bases each). The germline V gene encodes CDR1 LNHDA and CDR2 SQIVND (reference sequence). There are 18 residues in the CDR3. V was clipped by 1 base and J by 0 bases, with 13 bases between them. This CDR3 reads CASSIAGTVISGANVLTF. CDR3 nucleotides: TGTGCCAGTAGTATAGCAGGGACGGTGATCTCTGGGGCCAACGTCCTGACTTTC.

The chain combines TRBV14 with TRBJ2-6; the D call may be TRBD1 or TRBD2 (5 bases each). The CDR3 runs to 16 residues. Germline lookup yields CDR1 SGHDN and CDR2 FVKESK. Trimming pared 1 base from V and 4 bases from J, leaving 11 bases between. The CDR3 protein is CASSQGGLRGANVLTF. The CDR3 region has the DNA TGTGCCAGCAGCCAAGGGGGGTTGCGAGGGGCCAACGTCCTGACTTTC.

The genes are TRBV30 and TRBJ2-5; no clear D. Germline V gene data show CDR1 as GTSNPN and CDR2 as SVGIG (reference sequence). Trimming stripped 3 bases from V and 4 bases from J, with 9 bases between. This CDR3 region has 12 residues. The CDR3: CAWSASRETQYF. The CDR3 DNA reads as TGTGCCTGGAGCGCCTCAAGAGAGACCCAGTACTTC. The full variable domain, in which reference TRBV30 and TRBJ2-5 provide the parts outside the CDR3, is SQTIHQWPATLVQPVGSPLSLECTVEGTSNPNLYWYRQAAGRGLQLLFYSVGIGQISSEVPQNLSASRPQDRQFILSSKKLLLSDSGFYLCAWSASRETQYFGPGTRLLVL.

The chain combines TRBV2 with TRBJ2-7; 11 bases map to TRBD2. The CDR3 consists of 16 residues. In germline, CDR1 is SNHLY, CDR2 FYNNEI. Losses at the gene ends were 5 bases for V and 4 bases for J; bases not matched to a gene: 10. Written as DNA, the CDR3 is TGTGCCAGCAGTATCCTTAGCGGGGGGGCCGGTTACGAGCAGTACTTC. Amino acids: CASSILSGGAGYEQYF.

The chain uses TRBV7-9 and TRBJ2-7; D possibly corresponds to TRBD1 (7 bases). CDR3 length: 15 amino acids. The V gene lost 3 bases and the J gene lost 1 base, with 13 bases spanning the gap. Germline CDR1 is SEHNR and CDR2 is FQNEAQ (reference sequence). In DNA form, the CDR3 reads TGTGCCAGCAGCTTGTACAGGGGAGGTTCCTACGAGCAGTACTTC. As protein: CASSLYRGGSYEQYF. The full variable domain, rest sourced from reference TRBV7-9 and TRBJ2-7, is DTGVSQNPRHKITKRGQNVTFRCDPISEHNRLYWYRQTLGQGPEFLTYFQNEAQLEKSRLLSDRFSAERPKGSFSTLEIQRTEQGDSAMYLCASSLYRGGSYEQYFGPGTRLTVT.

The chain combines TRBV9 with TRBJ1-3, with D tentatively TRBD1 (5 bases). CDR1 and CDR2 from the germline V gene are SGDLS and YYNGEE. The V end was cut by 0 bases, the J end by 4 bases, with 11 bases between. This CDR3 comprises 15 residues. CDR3 DNA: TGTGCCAGCAGCGTAGATAGGGGAAGCGGAAACACCATATATTTT. Encoded protein: CASSVDRGSGNTIYF.

The rearrangement uses TRBV29-1 and TRBJ2-1; 7 bases line up with TRBD1. The V and J ends lost 4 bases and 8 bases, in that order; junction bases with no gene match: 20. The CDR3 consists of 17 residues. The germline gives CDR1 SQVTM, CDR2 ANQGSEA. CDR3 DNA: TGCAGCGTTGGGTCCGGGACAGTCCGACGATCTCTTTATGAGCAGTTCTTC. Protein sequence: CSVGSGTVRRSLYEQFF.

Written as DNA, the CDR3 is TGCGCCAGCAGTAAGAACACTGAAGCTTTCTTT. The encoded protein is CASSKNTEAFF. The gene calls are TRBV5-1 and TRBJ1-1; D call uncertain. V was trimmed by 5 bases and J by 1 base, leaving 3 bases between them. Germline CDR1 and CDR2: SGHRS and YFSETQ. This CDR3 contains 11 residues.

The rearrangement joins TRBV14 to TRBJ2-3; D is perhaps TRBD2 (5 bases). This CDR3 spans 16 amino acids. The germline V gene has CDR1 SGHDN and CDR2 FVKESK. V was shortened by 0 bases and J by 1 base, with 11 bases between the two germline ends. As DNA, the CDR3 is TGTGCCAGCAGCCAAGATATCGGACTCGGCACAGATACGCAGTATTTT. This translates into CASSQDIGLGTDTQYF.

The V gene is TRBV7-9, the J gene TRBJ2-2; D not certain. Germline V lookup: CDR1 SEHNR, CDR2 FQNEAQ (reference sequence). This CDR3 contains 12 residues. V was trimmed by 5 bases and J by 8 bases, leaving 9 bases between them. CDR3 bases: TGTGCCAGCAGCAGATCGCGGGGGGAGCTGTTTTTT. Its translation is CASSRSRGELFF.

The V call is TRBV5-1, the J call TRBJ2-6; 14 bases map to TRBD2. With 3 bases clipped from V and 0 bases from J, the junction kept 8 bases outside the gene matches. The germline gives CDR1 SGHRS, CDR2 YFSETQ. CDR3 size: 20 residues. The CDR3 here is CASSSGLAGGMGSGANVLTF. The CDR3 DNA reads TGCGCCAGCAGCTCCGGACTAGCGGGAGGAATGGGCTCTGGGGCCAACGTCCTGACTTTC. The variable domain in full, with the rest retrieved from reference TRBV5-1 and TRBJ2-6, is KAGVTQTPRYLIKTRGQQVTLSCSPISGHRSVSWYQQTPGQGLQFLFEYFSETQRNKGNFPGRFSGRQFSNSRSEMNVSTLELGDSALYLCASSSGLAGGMGSGANVLTFGAGSRLTVL.

This chain links TRBV7-3 with TRBJ1-6; D remains ambiguous. The CDR3 is 13 amino acids. CDR1 SGHTA and CDR2 FQGTGA come from the germline V gene. Deletions cut 1 base from V and 10 bases from J, with 8 bases between. CDR3 sequence (DNA): TGTGCCAGCAGCTTAAAAGGCGGGTCACCCCTCCACTTT. Its protein is CASSLKGGSPLHF.

The chain carries TRBV19 and TRBJ1-5; D is unresolved. Between the trimmed V and J ends, which lost 2 bases and 3 bases, there was a span of 14 bases. CDR1 is LNHDA and CDR2 is SQIVND in the germline V gene (reference sequence). The CDR3 sequence is 16 residues long. The CDR3 nucleotides are TGTGCCAGTAGTATAACCGTCACGTCATTCAATCAGCCCCAGCATTTT. Amino acid sequence: CASSITVTSFNQPQHF.

In its sample, this clone was seen many times. The chain couples TRBV5-6 to TRBJ1-4; no firm D call. Germline V CDR1 and CDR2: SGHDT, YYEEEE. The CDR3 covers 15 residues. Trimming stripped 4 bases from V and 0 bases from J, with 10 bases between. The CDR3 DNA is TGTGCCAGCAGCACATTCGGAGCAACTAATGAAAAACTGTTTTTT. Translating it yields CASSTFGATNEKLFF.